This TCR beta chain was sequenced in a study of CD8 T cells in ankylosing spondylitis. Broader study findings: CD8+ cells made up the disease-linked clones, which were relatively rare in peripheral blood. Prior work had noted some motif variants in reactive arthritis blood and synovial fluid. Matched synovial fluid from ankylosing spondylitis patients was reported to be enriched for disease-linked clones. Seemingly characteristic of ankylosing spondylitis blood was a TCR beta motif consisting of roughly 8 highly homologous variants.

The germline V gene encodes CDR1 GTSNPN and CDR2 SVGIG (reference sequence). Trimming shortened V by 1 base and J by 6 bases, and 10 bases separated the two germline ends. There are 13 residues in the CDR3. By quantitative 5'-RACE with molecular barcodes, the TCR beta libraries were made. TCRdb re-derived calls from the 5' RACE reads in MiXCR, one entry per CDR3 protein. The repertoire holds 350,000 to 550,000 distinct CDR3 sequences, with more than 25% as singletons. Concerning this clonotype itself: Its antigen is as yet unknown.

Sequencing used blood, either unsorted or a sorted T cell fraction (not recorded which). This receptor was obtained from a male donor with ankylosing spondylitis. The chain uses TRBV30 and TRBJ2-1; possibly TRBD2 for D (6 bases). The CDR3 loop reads CAWSDGGFNEQFF. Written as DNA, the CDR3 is TGTGCCTGGAGTGACGGGGGATTCAATGAGCAGTTCTTC.